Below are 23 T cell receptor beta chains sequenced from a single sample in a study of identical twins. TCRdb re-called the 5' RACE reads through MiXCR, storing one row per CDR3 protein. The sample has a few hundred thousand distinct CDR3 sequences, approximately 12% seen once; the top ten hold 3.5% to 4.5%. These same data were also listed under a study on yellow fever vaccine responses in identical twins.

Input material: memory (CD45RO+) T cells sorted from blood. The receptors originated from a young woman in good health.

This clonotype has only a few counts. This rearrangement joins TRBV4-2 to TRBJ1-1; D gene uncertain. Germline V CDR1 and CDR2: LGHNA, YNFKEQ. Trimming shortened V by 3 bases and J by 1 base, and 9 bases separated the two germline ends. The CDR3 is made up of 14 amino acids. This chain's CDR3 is CASSHLPENTEAFF. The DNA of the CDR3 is TGTGCCAGCAGCCATCTCCCGGAGAACACTGAAGCTTTCTTT.

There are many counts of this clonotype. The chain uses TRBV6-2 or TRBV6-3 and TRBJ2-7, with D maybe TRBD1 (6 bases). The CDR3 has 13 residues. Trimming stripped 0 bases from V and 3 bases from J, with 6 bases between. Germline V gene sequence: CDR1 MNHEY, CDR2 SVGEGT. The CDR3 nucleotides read TGTGCCAGCAGTTACTCGGACAGCTACGAGCAGTACTTC. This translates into CASSYSDSYEQYF.

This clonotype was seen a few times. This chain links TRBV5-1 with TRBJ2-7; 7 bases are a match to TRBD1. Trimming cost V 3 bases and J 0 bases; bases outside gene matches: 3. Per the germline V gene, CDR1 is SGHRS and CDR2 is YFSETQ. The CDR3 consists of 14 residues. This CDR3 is CASSYGQDSYEQYF. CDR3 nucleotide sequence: TGCGCCAGCAGCTACGGACAGGACTCCTACGAGCAGTACTTC.

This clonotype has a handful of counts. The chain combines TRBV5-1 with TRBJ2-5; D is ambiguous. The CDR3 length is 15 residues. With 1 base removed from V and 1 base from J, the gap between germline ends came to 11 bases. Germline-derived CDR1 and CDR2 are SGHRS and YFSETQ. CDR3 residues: CASSLTSRFQETQYF. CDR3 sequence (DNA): TGCGCCAGCAGCTTGACGAGCAGGTTCCAAGAGACCCAGTACTTC.

DNA for the CDR3: TGTGCCAGCAGCTCTAGGACTTCCCACACCGGGGAGCTGTTTTTT. It codes for CASSSRTSHTGELFF. The V call is TRBV7-2, the J call TRBJ2-2; maybe TRBD2 (5 bases). Trimming took 4 bases from V and 3 from J, leaving 12 bases between them. CDR3 length equals 15 residues. In germline, CDR1 is SGHTA, CDR2 FQGNSA.

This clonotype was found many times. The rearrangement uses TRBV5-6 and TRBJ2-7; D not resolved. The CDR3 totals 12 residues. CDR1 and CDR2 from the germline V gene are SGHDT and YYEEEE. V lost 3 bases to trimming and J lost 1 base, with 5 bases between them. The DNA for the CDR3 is TGTGCCAGCAGCTCTGTTTCCTACGAGCAGTACTTC. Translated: CASSSVSYEQYF.

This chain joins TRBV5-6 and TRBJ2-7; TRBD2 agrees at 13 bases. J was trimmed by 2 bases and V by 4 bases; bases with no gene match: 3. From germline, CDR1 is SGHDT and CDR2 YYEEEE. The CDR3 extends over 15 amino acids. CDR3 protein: CASSLGLAGAYEQYF. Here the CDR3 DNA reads TGTGCCAGCAGCCTTGGACTAGCGGGGGCCTACGAGCAGTACTTC.

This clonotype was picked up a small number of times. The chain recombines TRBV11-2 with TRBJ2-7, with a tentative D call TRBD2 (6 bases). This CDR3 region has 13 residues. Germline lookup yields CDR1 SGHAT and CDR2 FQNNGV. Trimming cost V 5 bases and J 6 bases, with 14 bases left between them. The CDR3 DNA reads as TGTGCCAGCAGCCTGTCGACCGGGGGCGAGCAGTACTTC. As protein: CASSLSTGGEQYF.

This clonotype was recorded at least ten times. The CDR3 coding sequence is TGTGCCAGCAGCTTAGCACTAGGGAGCAATGAGCAGTTCTTC. Encoded protein: CASSLALGSNEQFF. This chain connects TRBV7-9 to TRBJ2-1; tentative D call: TRBD2 (5 bases). The germline V and J ends were trimmed by 0 bases and 6 bases, with 9 bases remaining between them. Germline V gene data show CDR1 as SEHNR and CDR2 as FQNEAQ (reference sequence). The CDR3 is 14 residues long.

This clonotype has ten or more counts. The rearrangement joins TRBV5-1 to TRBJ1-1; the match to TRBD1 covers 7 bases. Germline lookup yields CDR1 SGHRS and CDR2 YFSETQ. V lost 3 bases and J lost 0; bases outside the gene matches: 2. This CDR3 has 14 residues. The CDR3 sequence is CASSSGQVNTEAFF. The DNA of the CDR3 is TGCGCCAGCAGCTCCGGACAGGTGAACACTGAAGCTTTCTTT.

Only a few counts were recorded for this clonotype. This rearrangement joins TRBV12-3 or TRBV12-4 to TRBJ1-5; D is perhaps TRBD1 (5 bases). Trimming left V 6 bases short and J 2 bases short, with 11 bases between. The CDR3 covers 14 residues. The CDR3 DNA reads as TGTGCCAGCAGGGGGACGAAACGCAATCAGCCCCAGCATTTT. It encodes CASRGTKRNQPQHF.

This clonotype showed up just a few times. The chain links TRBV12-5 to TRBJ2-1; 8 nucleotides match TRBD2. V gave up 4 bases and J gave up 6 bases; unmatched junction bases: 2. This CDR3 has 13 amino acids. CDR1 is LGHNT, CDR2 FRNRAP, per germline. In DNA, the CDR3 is TGTGCTAGTGGTTGGGGACTAGTCAATGAGCAGTTCTTC. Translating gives CASGWGLVNEQFF.

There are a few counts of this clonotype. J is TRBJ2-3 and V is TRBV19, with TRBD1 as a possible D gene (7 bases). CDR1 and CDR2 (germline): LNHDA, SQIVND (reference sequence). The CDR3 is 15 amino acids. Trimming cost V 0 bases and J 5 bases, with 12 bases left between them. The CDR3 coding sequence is TGTGCCAGTAGTATAGATGGAGGGGGCCAAGATACGCAGTATTTT. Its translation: CASSIDGGGQDTQYF.

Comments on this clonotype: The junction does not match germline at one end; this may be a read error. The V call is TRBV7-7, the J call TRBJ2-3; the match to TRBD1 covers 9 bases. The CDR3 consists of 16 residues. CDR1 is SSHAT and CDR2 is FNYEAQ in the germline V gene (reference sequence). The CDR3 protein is CASSAGTGWDTDTQYF. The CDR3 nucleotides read TGTGCTAGCAGCGCGGGGACAGGGTGGGACACAGATACGCAGTATTTT.

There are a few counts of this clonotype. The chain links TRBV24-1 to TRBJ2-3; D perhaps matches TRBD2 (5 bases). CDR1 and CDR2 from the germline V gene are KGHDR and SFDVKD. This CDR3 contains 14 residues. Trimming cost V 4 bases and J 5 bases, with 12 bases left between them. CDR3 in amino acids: CATSDQTRGDTQYF. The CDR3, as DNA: TGTGCCACCAGTGACCAAACCCGGGGAGATACGCAGTATTTT.

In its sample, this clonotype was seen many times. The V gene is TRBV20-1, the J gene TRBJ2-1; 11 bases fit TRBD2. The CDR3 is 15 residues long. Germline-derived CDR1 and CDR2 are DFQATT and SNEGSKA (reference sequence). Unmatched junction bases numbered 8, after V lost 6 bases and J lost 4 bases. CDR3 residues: CSASILAGGYNEQFF. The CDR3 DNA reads TGCAGTGCGTCCATCCTAGCGGGAGGTTACAATGAGCAGTTCTTC.

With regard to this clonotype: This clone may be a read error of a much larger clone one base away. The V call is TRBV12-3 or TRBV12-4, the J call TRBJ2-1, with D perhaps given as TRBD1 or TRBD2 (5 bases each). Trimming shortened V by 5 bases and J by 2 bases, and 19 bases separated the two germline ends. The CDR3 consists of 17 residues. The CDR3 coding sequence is TGTGCCAGCAGTAACCGGGACCCCTTGAGCACCTACAATGAGCAGTTCTTC. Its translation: CASSNRDPLSTYNEQFF.

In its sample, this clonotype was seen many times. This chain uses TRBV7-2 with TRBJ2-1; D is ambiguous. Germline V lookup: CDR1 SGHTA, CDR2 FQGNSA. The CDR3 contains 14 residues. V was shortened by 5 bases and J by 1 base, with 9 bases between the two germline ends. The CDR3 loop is CASSPILSYNEQFF. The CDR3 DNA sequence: TGTGCCAGCAGCCCCATACTATCCTACAATGAGCAGTTCTTC.

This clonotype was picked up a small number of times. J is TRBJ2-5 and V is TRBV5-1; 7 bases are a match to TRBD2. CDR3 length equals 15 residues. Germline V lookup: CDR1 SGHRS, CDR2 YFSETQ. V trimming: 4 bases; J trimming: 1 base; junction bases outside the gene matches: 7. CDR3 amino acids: CASSLQGGSQETQYF. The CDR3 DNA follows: TGCGCCAGCAGCCTTCAGGGAGGGTCCCAAGAGACCCAGTACTTC.

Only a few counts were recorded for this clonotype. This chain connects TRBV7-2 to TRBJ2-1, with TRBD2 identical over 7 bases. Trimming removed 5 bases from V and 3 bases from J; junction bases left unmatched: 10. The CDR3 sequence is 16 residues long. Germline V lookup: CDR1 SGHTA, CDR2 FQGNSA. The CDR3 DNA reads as TGTGCCAGCAGCCCGTCGGGAGGAACCCTCTACAATGAGCAGTTCTTC. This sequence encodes CASSPSGGTLYNEQFF. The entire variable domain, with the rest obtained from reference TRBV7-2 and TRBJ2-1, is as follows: GAGVSQSPSNKVTEKGKDVELRCDPISGHTALYWYRQSLGQGLEFLIYFQGNSAPDKSGLPSDRFSAERTGGSVSTLTIQRTQQEDSAVYLCASSPSGGTLYNEQFFGPGTRLTVL.

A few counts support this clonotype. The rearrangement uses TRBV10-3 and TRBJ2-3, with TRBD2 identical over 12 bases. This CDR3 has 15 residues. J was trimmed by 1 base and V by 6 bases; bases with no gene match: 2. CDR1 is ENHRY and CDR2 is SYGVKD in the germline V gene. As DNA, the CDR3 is TGTGCCATCAGGAGGACTAGCGGGGGCACAGATACGCAGTATTTT. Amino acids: CAIRRTSGGTDTQYF.

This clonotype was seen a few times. For the CDR3, the DNA is TGTGCCAGCAGTCCGGGCCTCGGTAGCTACACCTTC. It is translated as CASSPGLGSYTF. V and J are TRBV11-2 and TRBJ1-2, with D unclear. The CDR3 is made up of 12 amino acids. Germline V CDR1 and CDR2: SGHAT, FQNNGV. Between the trimmed V and J ends, which lost 6 bases and 9 bases, there was a span of 14 bases.

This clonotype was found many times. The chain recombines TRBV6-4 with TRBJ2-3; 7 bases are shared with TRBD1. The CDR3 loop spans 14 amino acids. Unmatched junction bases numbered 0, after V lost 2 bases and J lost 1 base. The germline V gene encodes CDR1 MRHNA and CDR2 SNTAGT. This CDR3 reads CASSDTGGTDTQYF. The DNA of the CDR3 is TGTGCCAGCAGTGACACAGGGGGCACAGATACGCAGTATTTT.